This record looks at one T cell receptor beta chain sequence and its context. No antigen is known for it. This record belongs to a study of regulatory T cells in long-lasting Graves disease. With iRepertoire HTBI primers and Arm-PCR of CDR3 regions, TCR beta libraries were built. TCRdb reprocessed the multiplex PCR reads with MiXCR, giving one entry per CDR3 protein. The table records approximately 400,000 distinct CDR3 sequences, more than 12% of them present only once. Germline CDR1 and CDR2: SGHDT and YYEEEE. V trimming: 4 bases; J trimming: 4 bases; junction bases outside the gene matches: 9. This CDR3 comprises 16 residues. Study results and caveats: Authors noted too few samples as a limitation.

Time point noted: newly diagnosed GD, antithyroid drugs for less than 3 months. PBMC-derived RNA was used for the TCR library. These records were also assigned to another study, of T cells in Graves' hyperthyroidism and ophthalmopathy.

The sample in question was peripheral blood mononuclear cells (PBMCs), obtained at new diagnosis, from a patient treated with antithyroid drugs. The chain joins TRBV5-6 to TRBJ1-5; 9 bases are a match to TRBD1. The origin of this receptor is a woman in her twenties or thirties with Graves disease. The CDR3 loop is CASSPSPGTGNQPQHF. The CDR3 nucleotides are TGTGCCAGCAGCCCCAGCCCCGGGACAGGGAATCAGCCCCAGCATTTT. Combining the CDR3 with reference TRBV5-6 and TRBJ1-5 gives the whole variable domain DAGVTQSPTHLIKTRGQQVTLRCSPKSGHDTVSWYQQALGQGPQFIFQYYEEEERQRGNFPDRFSGHQFPNYSSELNVNALLLGDSALYLCASSPSPGTGNQPQHFGDGTRLSIL.